The rows below give T cell receptor beta chains drawn from one sample of a study of beta chain features in type 1 diabetes. Only in-frame clones appear in the TCRdb table, and some are missing; sequencing was by immunoSEQ multiplex PCR. Of some 250,000 clones detected, roughly 13% appear once; the ten largest clones hold about 0.018%. Material: naive CD4+ T cells from blood. Source of these receptors: a man aged 25 to 45 with type 1 diabetes. The CDR3 runs from the conserved cysteine through the conserved F or W. The order of the fields is V gene, clone size, D gene, J gene, CDR3 DNA, CDR3 protein. The D gene is left open where the match is weak. Where a row states a size, it is once, few, many or the class of an expanded clone; other rows omit it.

TRBV6-1,.,.,TRBJ2-5,TGTGCCAGCAGTGCCGCTGGGACAGTCAGCGGGGAGACCCAGTACTTC,CASSAAGTVSGETQYF
TRBV6-6,.,TRBD1,TRBJ2-1,TGTGCCAGCAGTTACTGGGCAGGGGGTCGGAATGAGCAGTTCTTC,CASSYWAGGRNEQFF
TRBV10-3,.,.,TRBJ2-7,TGTGCCATCAGTGAGTCGACACTCTACGAGCAGTACTTC,CAISESTLYEQYF
TRBV7-9,.,.,TRBJ1-2,TGTGCCAGCAGCTTAGTAGCAGGGCCCCATGGCTACACCTTC,CASSLVAGPHGYTF
TRBV5-1,.,TRBD1,TRBJ2-3,TGCGCCAGCAGCGTCGGGACAGGGGGAGATACGCAGTATTTT,CASSVGTGGDTQYF
TRBV28,.,TRBD1,TRBJ2-3,TGTGCCAGCAGTTTATCCCAGGGGACAGGGACAGATACGCAGTATTTT,CASSLSQGTGTDTQYF
TRBV9,.,TRBD1,TRBJ1-1,TGTGCCAGCAGCGTAGGACAGGGTGACACTGAAGCTTTCTTT,CASSVGQGDTEAFF
TRBV5-1,few,TRBD2,TRBJ2-1,TGCGCCAGCAGCCCTGGACTAGCGGGAGGACCTTTGCAGTTCTTC,CASSPGLAGGPLQFF
TRBV5-1,few,.,TRBJ2-3,TGCGCCAGCAGCTGGCGGGGGCCAATCACAGATACGCAGTATTTT,CASSWRGPITDTQYF
TRBV18,.,TRBD2,TRBJ2-2,TGTGCCAGCTCATACCAAGCCCTAGCGGTGAACACCGGGGAGCTGTTTTTT,CASSYQALAVNTGELFF
TRBV2,few,.,TRBJ1-1,TGTGCCAGCAGTGAAACAGGGCGGAACACTGAAGCTTTCTTT,CASSETGRNTEAFF
TRBV29-1,few,TRBD1,TRBJ1-1,TGCAGCGTTGAAGGACAGGGCGACACTGAAGCTTTCTTT,CSVEGQGDTEAFF
TRBV5-1,.,TRBD1,TRBJ2-1,TGCGCCAGCAGCTTGGCCCGGACAGGGGACCTTAATGAGCAGTTCTTC,CASSLARTGDLNEQFF
TRBV5-1,.,TRBD2,TRBJ2-3,TGCGCCAGCAGCTTAGGACTAGCGGGAGAGGTCAGCACAGATACGCAGTATTTT,CASSLGLAGEVSTDTQYF
TRBV5-1,.,.,TRBJ1-1,TGCGCCAGCAGCTTGGGGGCCAACACTGAAGCTTTCTTT,CASSLGANTEAFF
TRBV5-1,few,.,TRBJ1-5,TGCGCCAGCAGCTTGGGGGGCCGAGCTGGTCAGCCCCAGCATTTT,CASSLGGRAGQPQHF
TRBV30,.,TRBD1,TRBJ1-2,TGTGCCTGGGGACAGGGTCCAGCTAACTATGGCTACACCTTC,CAWGQGPANYGYTF
TRBV6-4,.,.,TRBJ1-2,TGTGCCAGCAGCTCGAACCCCAGGGTTCTGGGGGGCTACACCTTC,CASSSNPRVLGGYTF
TRBV10-3,.,.,TRBJ2-7,TGTGCCATCAGTGAAGGGAGCAACTACGAGCAGTACTTC,CAISEGSNYEQYF
TRBV18,few,.,TRBJ2-5,TGTGCCAGCTCACCTTTTGAGGTTCAAGAGACCCAGTACTTC,CASSPFEVQETQYF
TRBV5-4,few,.,TRBJ2-5,TGTGCCAGCAGCAGCAGGGGTGGGGAGACCCAGTACTTC,CASSSRGGETQYF
TRBV2,few,.,TRBJ2-5,TGTGCCAGCAGGGTCAGGGAGACCCAGTACTTC,CASRVRETQYF
TRBV18,few,.,TRBJ1-2,TGTGCCAGCTCACCACCGGCGGGTGGCTACACCTTC,CASSPPAGGYTF